Sequencing of this TCR beta chain was carried out in a study of OX40 agonist ivuxolimab in advanced cancers. For the study at large: Three patients had partial responses: one hepatocellular carcinoma, two cutaneous melanoma.

TCRdb's table, derived via immunoSEQ multiplex PCR, lists solely in-frame clones and lacks some. The sample has tens of thousands of clones, more than 70% seen once. Germline CDR1 GTSNPN, CDR2 SVGIG (reference sequence). With 3 bases removed from V and 12 bases from J, the gap between germline ends came to 14 bases. This CDR3 has 11 residues. This rearrangement joins TRBV30 to TRBJ1-2; D not certain. The origin of this receptor is an adult with an advanced solid tumor such as melanoma, head and neck, liver or kidney cancer. The material was CD4+ or CD8+ T cells sorted from blood, obtained in a trial of the OX40 agonist ivuxolimab. As DNA, the CDR3 is TGTGCCTGGAGCCCCTCGAAGTTGAACACCTTC. Its protein is CAWSPSKLNTF.